A selection of T cell receptor beta chains follows, all from one sample in a study of long-term antiretroviral therapy in people with HIV. Assay used: immunoSEQ multiplex PCR; TCRdb lists only in-frame clones, some missing. The sample shows approximately 26,000 clones, 75% to 90% of them seen only once. Source: unsorted PBMCs, taken 2.3 years after starting antiretroviral therapy. The origin of the receptors is a man aged 40-50 years with HIV. The CDR3 runs from the conserved cysteine through the conserved F or W. A D gene is named only where the DNA matches it firmly. Size is stated for part of the rows, as once, few or many counts, or as a class when the clone is expanded.

j_gene | v_gene | abundance | d_gene | CDR3aa | CDR3nt
TRBJ2-7 | TRBV6-1 | once | . | CASSEQVSYEQYF | TGTGCCAGCAGTGAGCAGGTCTCCTACGAGCAGTACTTC
TRBJ1-5 | TRBV19 | . | TRBD1 | CASSISTGGRSQPQHF | TGTGCCAGTAGTATATCTACAGGGGGCAGGAGTCAGCCCCAGCATTTT
TRBJ1-1 | TRBV30 | few | . | CACSPNGAEAFF | TGTGCCTGCAGCCCAAACGGGGCTGAAGCTTTCTTT
TRBJ1-2 | TRBV21-1 | . | . | CASSKPRQGLNYGYTF | TGTGCCAGCAGCAAACCGCGACAGGGTCTTAACTATGGCTACACCTTC
TRBJ2-7 | TRBV6-5 | . | TRBD2 | CASSWIPGLVEVEQYF | TGTGCCAGCAGTTGGATACCGGGACTAGTAGAGGTCGAGCAGTACTTC
TRBJ1-3 | TRBV19 | . | . | CASKEQHSGNTIYF | TGTGCCAGTAAGGAACAGCACTCTGGAAACACCATATATTTT
TRBJ1-1 | TRBV30 | . | . | CAGRGMNTEAFF | TGTGCCGGAAGGGGCATGAACACTGAAGCTTTCTTT
TRBJ1-3 | TRBV6-1 | . | . | CASSEATPPRVSGNTIYF | TGTGCCAGCAGTGAAGCCACTCCTCCGAGAGTGAGTGGAAACACCATATATTTT
TRBJ1-1 | TRBV6-6 | once | . | CASTQDRISEAFF | TGTGCCAGCACCCAGGACAGAATTTCTGAAGCTTTCTTT
TRBJ1-5 | TRBV4-1 | . | TRBD1 | CASSQDGTGDGQPQHF | TGCGCCAGCAGCCAAGATGGGACAGGGGACGGTCAGCCCCAGCATTTT
TRBJ1-2 | TRBV30 | few | . | CAWLRGARGYTF | TGTGCCTGGTTGCGGGGGGCAAGAGGCTACACCTTC
TRBJ1-4 | TRBV19 | . | TRBD1 | CASSLRSGTGGEKLFF | TGTGCCAGTAGTTTAAGATCCGGGACAGGGGGTGAAAAACTGTTTTTT
TRBJ2-7 | TRBV27 | . | TRBD2 | CASSLGYSGGYEQYF | TGTGCCAGCAGTTTAGGATATTCGGGGGGCTACGAGCAGTACTTC
TRBJ2-7 | TRBV7-2 | once | . | CASSSPRARAGTYEQYF | TGTGCCAGCAGCTCTCCCCGAGCCCGGGCAGGCACATACGAGCAGTACTTC
TRBJ2-7 | TRBV5-5 | . | TRBD2 | CASSPLAGDSYEQYF | TGTGCCAGCAGCCCCCTAGCGGGAGACAGCTACGAGCAGTACTTC
TRBJ2-7 | TRBV15 | . | TRBD2 | CATSRDPTSGASYEQYF | TGTGCCACCAGCAGAGATCCGACTAGCGGGGCGTCCTACGAGCAGTACTTC
TRBJ2-2 | TRBV14 | few | TRBD1 | CASRPGTGTTGELFF | TGTGCCAGCAGGCCCGGGACAGGAACCACCGGGGAGCTGTTTTTT
TRBJ2-3 | TRBV7-9 | . | . | CASSPQGRTAVDTQYF | TGTGCCAGCAGCCCCCAAGGGAGGACGGCCGTAGATACGCAGTATTTT
TRBJ2-1 | TRBV4-1 | once | TRBD2 | CASSQGLAARGYNEQFF | TGCGCCAGCAGCCAGGGGCTAGCGGCCCGCGGCTACAATGAGCAGTTCTTC
TRBJ1-5 | TRBV4-1 | . | . | CASSPRSSPYSNQPQHF | TGCGCCAGCAGCCCCAGATCCTCCCCATATAGCAATCAGCCCCAGCATTTT
TRBJ2-7 | TRBV6-6 | large | TRBD1 | CASSIDRVDPYEQYF | TGTGCCAGCAGTATCGACAGGGTGGACCCCTACGAGCAGTACTTC
TRBJ1-2 | TRBV7-9 | . | TRBD1 | CASSLGTGGSSRNGYTF | TGTGCCAGCAGCTTAGGGACAGGGGGCAGTTCGAGGAATGGCTACACCTTC
TRBJ1-4 | TRBV5-1 | . | . | CASSPRLVRDEKLFF | TGCGCCAGCAGCCCGAGGTTGGTGAGGGATGAAAAACTGTTTTTT
TRBJ2-1 | TRBV29-1 | once | . | CSVPPRPRTWLWREQFF | TGCAGCGTTCCACCCCGTCCTAGGACCTGGTTGTGGCGTGAGCAGTTCTTC
TRBJ2-3 | TRBV6-4 | . | . | CASSELPRLSDTQYF | TGTGCCAGCAGTGAGCTCCCCCGTTTGTCAGATACGCAGTATTTT
TRBJ2-1 | TRBV5-1 | . | TRBD2 | CASSGGGTSGDNEQFF | TGCGCCAGCAGCGGGGGGGGGACTAGCGGGGACAATGAGCAGTTCTTC
TRBJ2-3 | TRBV4-1 | . | . | CASSQDAPMTGDTQYF | TGCGCCAGCAGCCAAGATGCCCCAATGACAGGAGATACGCAGTATTTT
TRBJ1-2 | TRBV5-1 | . | TRBD1 | CASSLGTGGYGYTF | TGCGCCAGCAGCTTGGGGACAGGGGGGTATGGCTACACCTTC
TRBJ2-2 | TRBV5-1 | . | TRBD2 | CASSLAGTRSTGELFF | TGCGCCAGCAGCTTGGCCGGGACTAGAAGCACCGGGGAGCTGTTTTTT
TRBJ2-5 | TRBV7-2 | . | . | CASSPGAFLNPWTQYF | TGTGCCAGCAGCCCCGGGGCCTTCCTCAATCCTTGGACCCAGTACTTC
TRBJ1-2 | TRBV5-6 | . | TRBD1 | CASSSGTGLGGYTF | TGTGCCAGCAGCTCGGGGACAGGGCTAGGTGGCTACACCTTC
TRBJ1-5 | TRBV5-6 | once | . | CASSLGTLDQPQHF | TGTGCCAGCAGCTTGGGGACATTGGATCAGCCCCAGCATTTT
TRBJ1-6 | TRBV7-6 | . | . | CASSLSRRPSNSPLHF | TGTGCCAGCAGCTTAAGCAGGCGGCCTTCTAATTCACCCCTCCACTTT
TRBJ1-1 | TRBV27 | . | . | CASSPRDRPNTEAFF | TGTGCCAGCAGTCCCCGGGACCGACCTAACACTGAAGCTTTCTTT
TRBJ1-1 | TRBV10-3 | . | . | CAISSTWDTEAFF | TGTGCCATCAGTAGCACATGGGACACTGAAGCTTTCTTT
TRBJ2-1 | TRBV5-4 | . | TRBD2 | CASSLAVASGTYNEQFF | TGTGCCAGCAGCTTGGCCGTGGCTAGCGGGACCTACAATGAGCAGTTCTTC